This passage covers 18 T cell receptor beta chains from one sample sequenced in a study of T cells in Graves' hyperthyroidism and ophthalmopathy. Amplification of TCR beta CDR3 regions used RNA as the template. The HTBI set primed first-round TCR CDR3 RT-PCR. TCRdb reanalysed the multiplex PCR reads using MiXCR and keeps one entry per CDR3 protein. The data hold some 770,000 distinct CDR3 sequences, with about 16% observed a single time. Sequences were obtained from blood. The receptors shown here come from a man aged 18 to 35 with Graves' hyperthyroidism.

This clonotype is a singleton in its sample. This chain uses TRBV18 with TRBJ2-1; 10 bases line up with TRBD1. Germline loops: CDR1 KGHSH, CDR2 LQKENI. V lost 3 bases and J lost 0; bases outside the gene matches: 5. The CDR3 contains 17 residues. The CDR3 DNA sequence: TGTGCCAGCTCACCGGGAGACAGGGGGCTCTCCTACAATGAGCAGTTCTTC. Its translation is CASSPGDRGLSYNEQFF.

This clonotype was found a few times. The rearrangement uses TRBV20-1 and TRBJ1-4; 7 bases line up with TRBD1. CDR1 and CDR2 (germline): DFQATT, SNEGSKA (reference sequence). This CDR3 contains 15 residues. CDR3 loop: CSPKGTVTANEKLFF. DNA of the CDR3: TGCAGCCCAAAGGGGACAGTAACTGCTAATGAAAAACTGTTTTTT.

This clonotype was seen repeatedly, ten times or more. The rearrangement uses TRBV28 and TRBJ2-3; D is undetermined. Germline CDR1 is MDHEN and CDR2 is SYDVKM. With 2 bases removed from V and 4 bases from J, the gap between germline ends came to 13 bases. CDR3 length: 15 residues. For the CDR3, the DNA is TGTGCCAGCAGTTTAGGGAACCGACGAGCAGATACGCAGTATTTT. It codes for CASSLGNRRADTQYF. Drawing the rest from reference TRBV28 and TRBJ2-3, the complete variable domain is DVKVTQSSRYLVKRTGEKVFLECVQDMDHENMFWYRQDPGLGLRLIYFSYDVKMKEKGDIPEGYSVSREKKERFSLILESASTNQTSMYLCASSLGNRRADTQYFGPGTRLTVL.

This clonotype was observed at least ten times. For the CDR3, the DNA is TGCAGTGCCTTCCCAATCGGGACAGGGGGCCACGAGCAGTACTTC. Translating it yields CSAFPIGTGGHEQYF. The chain combines TRBV20-1 with TRBJ2-7, with 12 bases lining up with TRBD1. This CDR3 comprises 15 residues. Unmatched junction bases numbered 11, after V lost 6 bases and J lost 5 bases. Per the germline V gene, CDR1 is DFQATT and CDR2 is SNEGSKA (reference sequence).

The chain's CDR3 is CSAILAPSTDTQYF. In DNA, the CDR3 is TGCAGTGCTATACTAGCACCGAGCACAGATACGCAGTATTTT. The chain recombines TRBV20-1 with TRBJ2-3; D might be TRBD2 (6 bases). The V gene's germline CDR1 is DFQATT and CDR2 SNEGSKA (reference sequence). Trimming took off 4 bases at V and 0 bases at J, with 11 bases between the two ends. The CDR3 consists of 14 residues.

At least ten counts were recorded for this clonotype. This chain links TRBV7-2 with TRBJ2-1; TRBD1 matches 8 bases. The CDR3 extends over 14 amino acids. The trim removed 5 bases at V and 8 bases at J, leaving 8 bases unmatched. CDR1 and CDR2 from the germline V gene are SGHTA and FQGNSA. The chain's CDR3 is CASSIRQGKYEQFF. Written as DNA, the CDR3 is TGTGCCAGCAGCATTCGACAGGGGAAGTATGAGCAGTTCTTC.

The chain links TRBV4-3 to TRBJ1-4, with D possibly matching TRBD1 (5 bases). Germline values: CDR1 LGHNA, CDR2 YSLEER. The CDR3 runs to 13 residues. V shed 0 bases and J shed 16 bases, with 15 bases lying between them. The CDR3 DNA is TGCGCCAGCAGCCAAGAGATGCGGGGCGCGAGGTTTTTT. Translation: CASSQEMRGARFF.

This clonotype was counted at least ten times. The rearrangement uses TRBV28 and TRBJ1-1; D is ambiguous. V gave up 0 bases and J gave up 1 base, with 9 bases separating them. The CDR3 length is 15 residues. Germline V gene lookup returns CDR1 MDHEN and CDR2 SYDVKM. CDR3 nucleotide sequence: TGTGCCAGCAGTTTATGGAGTCCGGCGAACACTGAAGCTTTCTTT. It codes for CASSLWSPANTEAFF.

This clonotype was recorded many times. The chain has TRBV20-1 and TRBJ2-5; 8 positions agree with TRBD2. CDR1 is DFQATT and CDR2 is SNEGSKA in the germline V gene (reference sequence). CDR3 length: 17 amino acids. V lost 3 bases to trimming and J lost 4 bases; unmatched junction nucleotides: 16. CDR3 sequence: CSARDGRAGAWAETQYF. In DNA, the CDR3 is TGCAGTGCTAGGGACGGGAGGGCCGGAGCATGGGCAGAGACCCAGTACTTC.

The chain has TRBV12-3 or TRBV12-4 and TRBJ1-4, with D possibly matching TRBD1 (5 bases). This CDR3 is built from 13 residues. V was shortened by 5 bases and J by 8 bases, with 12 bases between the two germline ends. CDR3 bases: TGTGCCAGCAGTGCCCGCCGGGGGGAAAAACTGTTTTTT. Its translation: CASSARRGEKLFF.

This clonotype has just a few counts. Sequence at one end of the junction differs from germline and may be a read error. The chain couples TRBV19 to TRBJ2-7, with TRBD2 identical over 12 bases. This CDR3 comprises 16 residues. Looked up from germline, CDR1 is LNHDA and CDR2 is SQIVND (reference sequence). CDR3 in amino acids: CASRLAGEILSYGQYF. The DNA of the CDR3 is TGTGCCAGTCGACTAGCGGGAGAGATTCTCTCCTACGGGCAGTACTTC.

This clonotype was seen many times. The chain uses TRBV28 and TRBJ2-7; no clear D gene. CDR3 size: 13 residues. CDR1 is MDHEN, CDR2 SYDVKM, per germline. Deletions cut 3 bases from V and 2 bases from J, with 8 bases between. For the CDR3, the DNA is TGTGCCAGCAGTTTGAAGCCAGCCTACGAGCAGTACTTC. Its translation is CASSLKPAYEQYF. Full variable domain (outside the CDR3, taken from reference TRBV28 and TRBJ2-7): DVKVTQSSRYLVKRTGEKVFLECVQDMDHENMFWYRQDPGLGLRLIYFSYDVKMKEKGDIPEGYSVSREKKERFSLILESASTNQTSMYLCASSLKPAYEQYFGPGTRLTVT.

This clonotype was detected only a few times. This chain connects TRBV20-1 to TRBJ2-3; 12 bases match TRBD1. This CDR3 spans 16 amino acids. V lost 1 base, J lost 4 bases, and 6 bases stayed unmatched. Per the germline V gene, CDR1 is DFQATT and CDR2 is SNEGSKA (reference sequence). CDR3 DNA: TGCAGTGCTAGAGCCGCCGGGACAGGGGGCGCAGATACGCAGTATTTT. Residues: CSARAAGTGGADTQYF.

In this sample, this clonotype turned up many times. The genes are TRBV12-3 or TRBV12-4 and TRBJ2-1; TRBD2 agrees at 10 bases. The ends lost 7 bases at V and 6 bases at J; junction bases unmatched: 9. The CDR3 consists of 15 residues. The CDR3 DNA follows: TGTGCCAGCACCACGAGCGGGAGGGTCAGCAATGAGCAGTTCTTC. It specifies CASTTSGRVSNEQFF.

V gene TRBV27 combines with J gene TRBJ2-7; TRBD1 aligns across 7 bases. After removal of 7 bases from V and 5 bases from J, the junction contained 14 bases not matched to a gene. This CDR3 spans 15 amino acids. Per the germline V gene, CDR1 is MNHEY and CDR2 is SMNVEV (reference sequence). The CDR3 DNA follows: TGTGCCAGCACCACCGTCCAGGGGGTGCCCCACGAGCAGTACTTC. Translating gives CASTTVQGVPHEQYF.

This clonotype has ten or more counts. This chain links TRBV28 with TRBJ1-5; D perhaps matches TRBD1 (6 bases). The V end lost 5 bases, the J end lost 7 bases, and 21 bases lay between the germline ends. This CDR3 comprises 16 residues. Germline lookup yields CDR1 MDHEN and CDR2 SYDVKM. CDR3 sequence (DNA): TGTGCCAGCAGTCGCGCCGGGACATTGGCCTCCCAGCCCCAGCATTTT. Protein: CASSRAGTLASQPQHF. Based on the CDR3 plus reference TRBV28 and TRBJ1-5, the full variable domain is DVKVTQSSRYLVKRTGEKVFLECVQDMDHENMFWYRQDPGLGLRLIYFSYDVKMKEKGDIPEGYSVSREKKERFSLILESASTNQTSMYLCASSRAGTLASQPQHFGDGTRLSIL.

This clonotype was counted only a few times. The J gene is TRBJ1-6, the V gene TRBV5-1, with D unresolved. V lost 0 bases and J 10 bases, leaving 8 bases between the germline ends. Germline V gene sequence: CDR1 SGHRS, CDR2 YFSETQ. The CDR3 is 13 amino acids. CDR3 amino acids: CASSLAGRSPLHF. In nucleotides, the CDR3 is TGCGCCAGCAGCTTGGCCGGGAGGTCACCCCTCCACTTT.

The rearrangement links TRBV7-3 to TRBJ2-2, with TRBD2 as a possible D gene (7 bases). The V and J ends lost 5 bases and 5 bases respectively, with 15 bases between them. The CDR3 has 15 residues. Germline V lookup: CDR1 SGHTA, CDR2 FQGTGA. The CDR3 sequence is CASSPRGAQTGELFF. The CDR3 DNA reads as TGTGCCAGCAGCCCCCGGGGGGCGCAGACCGGGGAGCTGTTTTTT. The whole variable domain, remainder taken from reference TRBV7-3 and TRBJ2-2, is GAGVSQTPSNKVTEKGKYVELRCDPISGHTALYWYRQSLGQGPEFLIYFQGTGAADDSGLPNDRFFAVRPEGSVSTLKIQRTERGDSAVYLCASSPRGAQTGELFFGEGSRLTVL.